The 13 T cell receptor beta chains below come from one sample, sequenced in a study of T cells in Graves' hyperthyroidism and ophthalmopathy. Amplification targeted TCR beta CDR3 regions from RNA transcripts. First-round RT-PCR of the TCR CDR3 relied on the HTBI primer set. TCRdb ran MiXCR on the multiplex PCR reads and lists one entry per CDR3 protein. The sample records about 350,000 distinct CDR3 sequences, approximately 16% being singletons. Sequenced sample: blood. These receptors were collected from a woman aged 55-70 years with Graves' ophthalmopathy.

In regard to this clonotype: This could be a read error, since a much larger clone is one nucleotide away. The CDR3 carries no conserved terminal phenylalanine or tryptophan, so it likely arises from a read error. The genes are TRBV11-2 and TRBJ1-1, with 8 bases fitting TRBD1. Per the germline V gene, CDR1 is SGHAT and CDR2 is FQNNGV. J was trimmed by 3 bases and V by 5 bases; bases with no gene match: 8. CDR3 length equals 15 residues. This chain's CDR3 is CASSLTGAMDTEAFL. The CDR3 nucleotides read TGTGCCAGCAGCCTGACAGGGGCCATGGACACTGAAGCTTTCCTT.

Details on this clonotype: This sequence may be a read error, since a much larger clone differs from it by one base. The conserved closing phenylalanine or tryptophan is absent in this CDR3, likely reflecting a read error. In DNA form, the CDR3 reads TGCGCCAGCAGCCCCCGACTAGCGGGAGTATCAGACACCGGGGAGCTGTTTTCT. Its protein is CASSPRLAGVSDTGELFS. The V call is TRBV5-1, the J call TRBJ2-2; TRBD2 aligns across 12 bases. Germline assignment: CDR1 SGHRS and CDR2 YFSETQ. Trimming removed 4 bases from V and 3 bases from J; junction bases left unmatched: 10. The CDR3 length is 18 residues.

This clonotype was picked up a small number of times. The V call is TRBV5-1, the J call TRBJ2-2; possible D gene TRBD1, 5 bases. Trimming left V 5 bases short and J 6 bases short, with 14 bases between. The CDR3 has 14 amino acids. Germline values: CDR1 SGHRS, CDR2 YFSETQ. The CDR3 DNA reads TGCGCCAGCAGTCTGGACACCGCCCCCGGGGAGCTGTTTTTT. Translating it yields CASSLDTAPGELFF. Full variable domain (remainder filled in from reference TRBV5-1 and TRBJ2-2): KAGVTQTPRYLIKTRGQQVTLSCSPISGHRSVSWYQQTPGQGLQFLFEYFSETQRNKGNFPGRFSGRQFSNSRSEMNVSTLELGDSALYLCASSLDTAPGELFFGEGSRLTVL.

In this sample, this clonotype turned up many times. The gene calls are TRBV27 and TRBJ2-7; possibly TRBD2 for D (6 bases). From germline, CDR1 is MNHEY and CDR2 SMNVEV (reference sequence). V lost 6 bases to trimming and J lost 7 bases, with 16 bases between them. The CDR3 has 13 residues. CDR3: CASRGPGLLEQYF. The CDR3 coding sequence is TGTGCCAGCAGGGGACCGGGACTCTTGGAGCAGTACTTC.

This clonotype was observed a handful of times. This chain links TRBV14 with TRBJ2-1, with D tentatively TRBD2 (6 bases). Trimming took 3 bases from V and 6 from J, leaving 18 bases between them. The CDR3 spans 16 residues. Germline CDR1 is SGHDN and CDR2 is FVKESK. CDR3 coding DNA: TGTGCCAGCAGCCACCGAGCGGGTGTGAAACTCAATGAGCAGTTCTTC. Translating it yields CASSHRAGVKLNEQFF.

Regarding this clonotype: This may stem from a read error, because a much larger clone lies one nucleotide away. The chain links TRBV28 to TRBJ1-2, with D perhaps TRBD1 (6 bases). Trimming cost V 6 bases and J 3 bases, with 17 bases left between them. Germline V gene lookup returns CDR1 MDHEN and CDR2 SYDVKM. This CDR3 spans 15 amino acids. The CDR3 region has the DNA TGTGCCAGCAGCTCCTATGGTGCAGGGGACTATGGCTACACCTTC. This codes for CASSSYGAGDYGYTF.

This clonotype has just a few counts. The rearrangement joins TRBV10-3 to TRBJ2-7, with no clear D. V was clipped by 5 bases and J by 2 bases, with 10 bases between them. Germline V CDR1 and CDR2: ENHRY, SYGVKD. This CDR3 spans 13 amino acids. CDR3 sequence: CAISPPATYEQYF. DNA of the CDR3: TGTGCCATCAGTCCCCCGGCCACCTACGAGCAGTACTTC.

This chain connects TRBV7-8 to TRBJ2-3; unclear D gene. This CDR3 contains 14 residues. Trimming pared 4 bases from V and 0 bases from J, leaving 8 bases between. CDR1 and CDR2 (germline): SGHVS, FQNEAQ. The CDR3 loop reads CASSYSDSTDTQYF. CDR3 in DNA: TGTGCCAGCAGCTATTCCGACAGCACAGATACGCAGTATTTT.

In its sample, this clonotype was seen a few times. This chain joins TRBV7-2 and TRBJ2-4; perhaps TRBD2 as D (6 bases). The V gene lost 4 bases and the J gene lost 0 bases, with 13 bases spanning the gap. Looked up from germline, CDR1 is SGHTA and CDR2 is FQGNSA. This CDR3 spans 16 amino acids. The CDR3 protein is CASSSGAGLAKNIQYF. The CDR3, as DNA: TGTGCCAGCAGCTCGGGTGCGGGGTTAGCCAAAAACATTCAGTACTTC.

This clonotype was seen a few times. The chain joins TRBV7-9 to TRBJ2-3; 10 positions agree with TRBD2. The V segment lost 1 base and the J segment 5 bases; nucleotides outside the gene matches: 9. The CDR3 extends over 17 amino acids. The germline gives CDR1 SEHNR, CDR2 FQNEAQ (reference sequence). CDR3 residues: CASSLGPQLAGLDTQYF. The CDR3 coding sequence is TGTGCCAGCAGCTTAGGGCCGCAACTAGCGGGATTAGATACGCAGTATTTT.

V and J are TRBV11-2 and TRBJ2-7; the D gene is possibly TRBD2 (6 bases). Germline CDR1 SGHAT, CDR2 FQNNGV. V was pared by 0 bases and J by 3 bases, with 12 bases between. This CDR3 is built from 15 residues. The CDR3 region is CASSLDGTGGYEQYF. The CDR3 bases are TGTGCCAGCAGCTTAGATGGGACCGGGGGCTACGAGCAGTACTTC.

The J gene is TRBJ2-7, the V gene TRBV6-1; D remains unclear. This CDR3 comprises 8 residues. V lost 10 bases and J lost 7, with 5 bases in between. Germline V gene sequence: CDR1 MNHNS, CDR2 SASEGT. The CDR3 DNA reads as TGTGCCATTTCAGAGCAGTACTTC. Its protein product is CAISEQYF.

The rearrangement links TRBV29-1 to TRBJ2-1; TRBD2 might be the D (6 bases). This CDR3 has 14 residues. Germline CDR1 reads SQVTM; CDR2 reads ANQGSEA. Trimming took off 8 bases at V and 8 bases at J, with 22 bases between the two ends. The CDR3 DNA reads TGCAGCTATCAAAGGCGGAGGGGCCAGGATGAGCAGTTCTTC. This gives the protein CSYQRRRGQDEQFF.